Listed below are T cell receptor beta chains from one sample, sequenced in a study of T cell responses to AZD1222 COVID-19 vaccine. The method was immunoSEQ multiplex PCR; TCRdb's version includes in-frame clones alone and lacks a portion of them. The sample has roughly 60,000 clones, more than 60% seen once. The sample here was peripheral blood, taken 28 days after the second AZD1222 dose. These receptors were obtained from an adult who received the AZD1222 COVID-19 vaccine. CDR3s leave out the opening cysteine and the closing phenylalanine or tryptophan.

ASSSTPGLLYGYT	TRBV7-9
ASSPSPGGLDTDTQY	TRBV18
ASSFGGNTGELF	TRBV7-9
ATSDASGGAGETQY	TRBV24-1
ASRHTGAPQPQH	TRBV27
AISTQVNTEAF	TRBV10-3
ASSYIAGGGREKLF	TRBV6-5
ASSPPPSGIPQY	TRBV18
ASSASTGVQETQY	TRBV11-2
ASSNRGEQY	TRBV11-2
ASSQTGNGYT	TRBV7-8
ASSQEAEHTGELF	TRBV4-2
ASSLQGAYEQY	TRBV27
ASSPLGGSGDSPLH	TRBV4-2
ASSEGPGMNTEAF	TRBV6-1
ASSRQGVRGAGELF	TRBV7-2
ASSQEEGRVAGELF	TRBV4-2
ASSLYRNNEQF	TRBV7-2
ASSSTEAF	TRBV28
ASSSHRGSVMNTEAF	TRBV28
ASSYASLAGNYGYT	TRBV6-5
ASSGQGSNQPQH	TRBV9
ASSPGLRAPGTGELF	TRBV5-1
AISREAGNTIY	TRBV10-3
ASSLAGGDYEQY	TRBV5-5
ASSSSGARSYEQY	TRBV28
ASSGSTETQY	TRBV18
ASKGDRPYEQY	TRBV19
ASSPSTGTLNTEAF	TRBV27